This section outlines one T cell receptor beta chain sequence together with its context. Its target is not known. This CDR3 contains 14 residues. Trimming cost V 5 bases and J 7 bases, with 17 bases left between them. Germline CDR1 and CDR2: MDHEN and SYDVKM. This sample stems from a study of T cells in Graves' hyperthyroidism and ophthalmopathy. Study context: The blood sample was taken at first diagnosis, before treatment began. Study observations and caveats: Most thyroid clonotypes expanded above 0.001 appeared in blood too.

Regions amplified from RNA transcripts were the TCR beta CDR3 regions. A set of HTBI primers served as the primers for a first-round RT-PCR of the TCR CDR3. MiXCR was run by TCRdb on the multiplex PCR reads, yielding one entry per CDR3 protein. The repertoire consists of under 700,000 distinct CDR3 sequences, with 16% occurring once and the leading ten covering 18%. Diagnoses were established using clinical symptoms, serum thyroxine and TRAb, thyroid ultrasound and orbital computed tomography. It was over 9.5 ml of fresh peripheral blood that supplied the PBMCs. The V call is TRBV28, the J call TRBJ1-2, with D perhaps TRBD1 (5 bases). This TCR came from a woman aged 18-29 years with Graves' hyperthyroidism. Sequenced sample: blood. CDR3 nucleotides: TGTGCCAGCAGTGTCAAGATTCCGGGACGTGGCTACACCTTC. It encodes CASSVKIPGRGYTF.